Each of the 22 T cell receptor beta chains below was sequenced from the same sample in a study of PD-L1 blockade in urothelial cancer. The protocol was immunoSEQ multiplex PCR, while the TCRdb copy is restricted to in-frame clones and leaves out a portion. The sample holds 70,000 to 75,000 clones, 80% to 90% seen once. The specimen was PBMCs, collected around atezolizumab (anti-PD-L1) treatment. The source of these receptors is a man between 65 and 85 years old with urothelial cancer.

The chain carries TRBV6-5 and TRBJ1-1, with a tentative D call TRBD1 (6 bases). There are 15 residues in the CDR3. Germline V lookup: CDR1 MNHEY, CDR2 SVGAGI. V lost 4 bases, J lost 0 bases, and 12 bases lay in between. The CDR3 reads CASSFSYRVNTEAFF. CDR3 coding DNA: TGTGCCAGCAGTTTCAGTTACAGGGTGAACACTGAAGCTTTCTTT.

This rearrangement joins TRBV14 to TRBJ1-1, with 8 bases lining up with TRBD1. CDR1 SGHDN and CDR2 FVKESK come from the germline V gene. The CDR3 runs to 15 residues. V lost 2 bases and J lost 4; bases outside the gene matches: 6. The CDR3 here is CASSQRTGLGTEAFF. The DNA of the CDR3 is TGTGCCAGCAGCCAAAGGACAGGGTTAGGCACTGAAGCTTTCTTT.

The table lists this clone with a count of one. CDR3 loop: CASSRSGQGSGEQYF. The DNA of the CDR3 is TGTGCCAGCAGCCGTTCGGGACAGGGTTCCGGCGAGCAGTACTTC. The V gene is TRBV7-9, the J gene TRBJ2-7; TRBD1 aligns across 9 bases. CDR1 is SEHNR, CDR2 FQNEAQ, per germline (reference sequence). There are 15 residues in the CDR3. With 5 bases clipped from V and 6 bases from J, the junction kept 11 bases outside the gene matches. Looking up the rest from reference TRBV7-9 and TRBJ2-7 gives the full variable domain: DTGVSQNPRHKITKRGQNVTFRCDPISEHNRLYWYRQTLGQGPEFLTYFQNEAQLEKSRLLSDRFSAERPKGSFSTLEIQRTEQGDSAMYLCASSRSGQGSGEQYFGPGTRLTVT.

The sample holds one count of this clone. The chain couples TRBV19 to TRBJ2-7; 9 positions match TRBD1. Germline lookup yields CDR1 LNHDA and CDR2 SQIVND (reference sequence). Trimming took 3 bases from V and 4 from J; bases not matched to a gene: 7. The CDR3 contains 15 residues. The CDR3 sequence is CASSIPGQGKYEQYF. CDR3 in DNA: TGTGCCAGTAGTATTCCGGGACAGGGAAAATACGAGCAGTACTTC.

This chain uses TRBV5-1 with TRBJ2-5; 8 bases match TRBD2. Losses at the gene ends were 3 bases for V and 5 bases for J; bases not matched to a gene: 9. The CDR3 length is 15 residues. Germline V CDR1 and CDR2: SGHRS, YFSETQ. The CDR3 sequence: CASSSTSGPGETQYF. CDR3 coding DNA: TGCGCCAGCAGCTCTACTAGCGGACCCGGGGAGACCCAGTACTTC.

The chain links TRBV15 to TRBJ1-1; D might be TRBD1 (5 bases). Deletions cut 4 bases from V and 3 bases from J, with 12 bases between. Germline lookup yields CDR1 LNHNV and CDR2 YYDKDF (reference sequence). The CDR3 length is 14 residues. The CDR3 reads CATSNFGGDTEAFF. CDR3 DNA sequence: TGTGCCACCAGCAACTTTGGGGGGGACACTGAAGCTTTCTTT.

In regard to this clone: At one end the junction does not follow the germline gene, possibly because of a read error. The chain links TRBV15 to TRBJ2-7, with D perhaps TRBD2 (6 bases). The CDR3 sequence is 15 residues long. Germline V gene lookup returns CDR1 LNHNV and CDR2 YYDKDF (reference sequence). In DNA, the CDR3 is TGTGCCGCCAGCAGAGGAGGTAGCGGCAACTACGAGCAGTACTTC. Translating it yields CAASRGGSGNYEQYF.

CDR3 sequence reads: CASSLTWEGGTQYF. DNA of the CDR3: TGTGCCAGCAGCTTAACATGGGAGGGGGGGACCCAGTACTTC. The chain links TRBV7-8 to TRBJ2-5; possibly TRBD2 for D (7 bases). The CDR3 sequence is 14 residues long. Per germline, CDR1 SGHVS and CDR2 FQNEAQ. Trimming took 2 bases from V and 7 from J, leaving 14 bases between them.

The chain carries TRBV5-1 and TRBJ2-7, with 11 bases matching TRBD1. V lost 4 bases, J lost 3 bases, and 9 bases stayed unmatched. Germline V gene sequence: CDR1 SGHRS, CDR2 YFSETQ. This CDR3 spans 16 amino acids. CDR3 sequence (DNA): TGCGCCAGCAGCAAGACGGACAGGGGGCCAAACTACGAGCAGTACTTC. This gives the protein CASSKTDRGPNYEQYF.

CDR3 sequence (DNA): TGTGCCATCAGTGAGTCGATGATACAGGCGCCGCGAGAGCCCCAGCATTTT. Translating gives CAISESMIQAPREPQHF. V is TRBV10-3 and J is TRBJ1-5, with D perhaps TRBD1 (5 bases). Trimming took 0 bases from V and 8 from J, leaving 20 bases between them. Germline CDR1 reads ENHRY; CDR2 reads SYGVKD. The CDR3 is made up of 17 amino acids.

J is TRBJ2-1 and V is TRBV10-3; no reliable D call. V lost 1 base, J lost 9 bases, and 7 bases lay in between. The CDR3 is 12 residues long. Germline CDR1 reads ENHRY; CDR2 reads SYGVKD. The CDR3: CAISEWPFEQFF. DNA for the CDR3: TGTGCCATCAGTGAGTGGCCGTTTGAGCAGTTCTTC.

This clone was seen once. The genes are TRBV18 and TRBJ2-2; 7 bases fit TRBD1. The CDR3 runs 16 residues. V dropped 4 bases and J dropped 0; count of bases not matched to a gene: 5. Germline V gene sequence: CDR1 KGHSH, CDR2 LQKENI. The CDR3 loop is CASSLGQVPNTGELFF. In DNA form, the CDR3 reads TGTGCCAGCTCACTCGGACAGGTACCGAACACCGGGGAGCTGTTTTTT.

The chain has TRBV7-2 and TRBJ2-1, with TRBD2 matching 13 bases. CDR1 is SGHTA and CDR2 is FQGNSA in the germline V gene. J lost 8 bases, V lost 4 bases, and 8 bases had no gene match. This CDR3 has 16 residues. The CDR3 sequence is CASSSRTSGRVHEQFF. The CDR3 DNA reads as TGTGCCAGCAGCTCGCGAACTAGCGGGAGGGTCCATGAGCAGTTCTTC.

This clone occurred a few times. The chain has TRBV29-1 and TRBJ1-1, with a tentative D call TRBD1 (5 bases). V lost 6 bases to trimming and J lost 1 base, with 15 bases between them. Germline CDR1 SQVTM, CDR2 ANQGSEA. The CDR3 totals 14 residues. This CDR3 reads CSVKGGGTNTEAFF. DNA for the CDR3: TGCAGCGTCAAAGGCGGGGGGACGAACACTGAAGCTTTCTTT.

This sequence joins TRBV19 and TRBJ2-1; D perhaps matches TRBD2 (5 bases). The V and J ends lost 4 bases and 5 bases respectively, with 15 bases between them. Germline CDR1 LNHDA, CDR2 SQIVND (reference sequence). The CDR3 is 15 amino acids. The CDR3 region is CASSKDSRPNNEQFF. The CDR3 coding sequence is TGTGCCAGTAGTAAGGACTCCCGACCGAACAATGAGCAGTTCTTC.

The chain couples TRBV9 to TRBJ2-2; 9 nucleotides agree with TRBD2. This CDR3 is built from 17 residues. Trimming took 5 bases from V and 5 from J; bases not matched to a gene: 13. Germline values: CDR1 SGDLS, CDR2 YYNGEE. The chain's CDR3 is CASSARLIAGETGELFF. In DNA form, the CDR3 reads TGTGCCAGCAGTGCAAGATTAATAGCGGGAGAGACCGGGGAGCTGTTTTTT.

This chain connects TRBV5-1 to TRBJ1-3; D gene uncertain. Germline values: CDR1 SGHRS, CDR2 YFSETQ. The CDR3 sequence is 14 residues long. Trimming left V 0 bases short and J 2 bases short, with 6 bases between. This CDR3 reads CASSLEPAGNTIYF. DNA of the CDR3: TGCGCCAGCAGCTTGGAGCCGGCTGGAAACACCATATATTTT. Using reference TRBV5-1 and TRBJ1-3 for the parts outside the CDR3, the full variable domain is KAGVTQTPRYLIKTRGQQVTLSCSPISGHRSVSWYQQTPGQGLQFLFEYFSETQRNKGNFPGRFSGRQFSNSRSEMNVSTLELGDSALYLCASSLEPAGNTIYFGEGSWLTVV.

J is TRBJ2-3 and V is TRBV2, with a tentative D call TRBD2 (6 bases). The germline V gene has CDR1 SNHLY and CDR2 FYNNEI. The CDR3 consists of 13 residues. DNA of the CDR3: TGTGCAGGTGGGGGGAGCCCCACAGATACGCAGTATTTT. This sequence encodes CAGGGSPTDTQYF.

J is TRBJ1-4 and V is TRBV19; D unresolved. The CDR3 runs 16 residues. The V end lost 0 bases, the J end lost 3 bases, and 11 bases lay between the germline ends. From germline, CDR1 is LNHDA and CDR2 SQIVND (reference sequence). CDR3 in DNA: TGTGCCAGTAGTATAGAGGGTTCTCGGGCTAATGAAAAACTGTTTTTT. It encodes CASSIEGSRANEKLFF.

V is TRBV19 and J is TRBJ2-7; 8 positions agree with TRBD1. CDR1 is LNHDA and CDR2 is SQIVND in the germline V gene (reference sequence). CDR3 length: 16 amino acids. V was clipped by 5 bases and J by 1 base; unmatched bases: 10. For the CDR3, the DNA is TGTGCCAGTAGTCCCTCCGGGACAGGCCCATCCTACGAGCAGTACTTC. It is translated as CASSPSGTGPSYEQYF.

This clone was observed once. The rearrangement joins TRBV28 to TRBJ2-1; 12 nucleotides agree with TRBD1. Germline assignment: CDR1 MDHEN and CDR2 SYDVKM. CDR3 length: 14 residues. V lost 7 bases and J lost 5; bases outside the gene matches: 3. The CDR3 DNA follows: TGTGCCAGCAAAGGGGACAGGGGGCACAATGAGCAGTTCTTC. Translation: CASKGDRGHNEQFF. The whole variable domain, filled in from reference TRBV28 and TRBJ2-1, reads DVKVTQSSRYLVKRTGEKVFLECVQDMDHENMFWYRQDPGLGLRLIYFSYDVKMKEKGDIPEGYSVSREKKERFSLILESASTNQTSMYLCASKGDRGHNEQFFGPGTRLTVL.

The rearrangement links TRBV28 to TRBJ2-2, with 9 bases aligning to TRBD1. The CDR3 runs 13 residues. Looked up from germline, CDR1 is MDHEN and CDR2 is SYDVKM. After removal of 4 bases from V and 6 bases from J, the junction contained 0 bases not matched to a gene. CDR3 DNA sequence: TGTGCCAGCAGTTGGACAGGGGCCGGGGAGCTGTTTTTT. This codes for CASSWTGAGELFF. Filled out from reference TRBV28 and TRBJ2-2, the complete variable domain reads DVKVTQSSRYLVKRTGEKVFLECVQDMDHENMFWYRQDPGLGLRLIYFSYDVKMKEKGDIPEGYSVSREKKERFSLILESASTNQTSMYLCASSWTGAGELFFGEGSRLTVL.